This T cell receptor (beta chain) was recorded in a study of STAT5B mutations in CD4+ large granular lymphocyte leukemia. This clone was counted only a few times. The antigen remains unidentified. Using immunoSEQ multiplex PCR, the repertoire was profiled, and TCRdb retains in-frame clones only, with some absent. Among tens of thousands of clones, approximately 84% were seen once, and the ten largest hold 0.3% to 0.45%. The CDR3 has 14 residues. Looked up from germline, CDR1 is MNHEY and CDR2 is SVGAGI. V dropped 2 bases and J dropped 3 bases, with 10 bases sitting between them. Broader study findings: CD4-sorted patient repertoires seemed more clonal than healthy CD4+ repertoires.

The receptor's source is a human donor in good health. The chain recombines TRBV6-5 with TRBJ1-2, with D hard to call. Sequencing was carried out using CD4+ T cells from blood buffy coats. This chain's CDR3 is CASSYGGLDYGYTF. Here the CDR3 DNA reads TGTGCCAGCAGTTACGGCGGGCTGGACTATGGCTACACCTTC.